The 3 T cell receptor beta chains below all came from one sample that was sequenced in a study of PD-L1 blockade in urothelial cancer. This table comes from immunoSEQ multiplex PCR, and its TCRdb copy is limited to in-frame clones, with some not included. This table has under 150,000 clones, roughly 89% appearing once. Indicated time point: peripheral blood 6 weeks after treatment start. Sequences were derived from PBMCs, sampled around atezolizumab (anti-PD-L1) treatment. These receptor sequences come from a man in his 60s with urothelial cancer.

The chain links TRBV4-2 to TRBJ1-6; TRBD1 matches 7 bases. The length of the CDR3 is 15 residues. V lost 5 bases to trimming and J lost 14 bases; unmatched junction nucleotides: 15. Germline V gene lookup returns CDR1 LGHNA and CDR2 YNFKEQ. The CDR3 DNA reads TGTGCCAGCAGCGAAACCCGGGACAGTGAAGAGACCCTCCACTTT. Translation: CASSETRDSEETLHF.

V usage is TRBV27 and J usage is TRBJ2-3; D gene unclear. Germline assignment: CDR1 MNHEY and CDR2 SMNVEV (reference sequence). The CDR3 contains 13 residues. V was shortened by 3 bases and J by 2 bases, with 6 bases between the two germline ends. CDR3 amino acids: CASSFRDTDTQYF. In DNA form, the CDR3 reads TGTGCCAGCAGTTTTCGAGACACAGATACGCAGTATTTT.

The V call is TRBV27, the J call TRBJ1-1; 9 bases agree with TRBD1. The germline CDR1 and CDR2 sequences are MNHEY and SMNVEV (reference sequence). The J segment lost 7 bases and the V segment lost 2 bases, leaving 5 bases of the junction unmatched. This CDR3 has 14 residues. CDR3 sequence (DNA): TGTGCCAGCAGTTTAGGGACAGGGTCGAGTGAAGCTTTCTTT. Its translation: CASSLGTGSSEAFF.